This T cell receptor (beta chain) was recorded in a study of blood T cell repertoires in COVID-19. About the study: The cDNA or gDNA used as material had been derived from T cells, B-cell-depleted T cells, or PBMCs.

Deletions cut 6 bases from V and 0 bases from J, with 14 bases between. The CDR3 length is 15 residues. Germline CDR1 reads KGHSH; CDR2 reads LQKENI. Using immunoSEQ multiplex PCR, the repertoire was profiled, and TCRdb retains in-frame clones only, with some absent. Of around 240,000 clones listed, around 88% are singletons. Participants were aged about 18 to 95 years, lived in roughly 25 US areas, and enrolled virtually. Recovered status applied to Cohort 3 donors who had two consecutive negative PCRs. It also applied to those with clearance or with symptom resolution. The clonotype comes from a woman aged 45-65 years who had recovered from COVID-19. The material sequenced was PBMCs or T cells enriched from blood (not recorded which). The V gene is TRBV18, the J gene TRBJ1-2; D not resolved. CDR3 sequence (DNA): TGTGCCAGCTCTCCAGAGTTTATTTCTAACTATGGCTACACCTTC. It is translated as CASSPEFISNYGYTF.